Listed here is a single T cell receptor beta chain. No antigen is known for it. The input lacks base qualities; no much larger clone sits a single base away. The cysteine opens and the phenylalanine closes a CDR3 of 14 amino acids. Kept here is only the CDR3 DNA, which spans 42 bases and is read in frame from base 1. CDR1 MNHEY and CDR2 SVGAGI were looked up in the germline V gene. V sheds 7 bases and J sheds 0 bases, leaving 10 bases between their ends. Interpreted using the paper, the time point label stands for: before neoadjuvant nivolumab. Patients had been newly diagnosed with stage II-IVA oral cavity squamous cell carcinoma, and no prior systemic or radiation treatment had been given to the patients. Everyone in the cohort had locally advanced, HPV-negative oral cavity squamous cell carcinoma. The samples were obtained from a longitudinal correlative study of a single-arm phase II trial testing neoadjuvant nivolumab in oral cavity squamous cell carcinoma. Subject-matched pre- and post-treatment PBMCs and tumors from three responders and three non-responders underwent genomic DNA-based TCRbeta sequencing. The Maxwell RSC DNA from Tissue kit was used to isolate genomic DNA from tumor tissue.

For survey sequencing of tumor libraries, mostly roughly 5 ug of input genomic DNA was used, and two replicates were run per sample. Following the manufacturer's instructions, the team built TCRbeta libraries using the immunoSEQ hsTCRbeta kit. Sequencing of the completed libraries took place using an Illumina NovaSeq 6000 S4 flow cell after they had been pooled to about 3 nM. Under the source paper's analysis protocol: Raw data preprocessing and quality control were performed with the immunoSEQ Analyzer. The analysis was restricted to productive rearrangements, with each unique CDR3 amino acid sequence defining a clonotype. Repertoire clonality was estimated as the Gini-Simpson index, computed with the R package tcR. Student's t test was used to compare Gini indices, and Pearson correlation was used to assess associations with tumor size change. In its TCRdb copy, this immuneACCESS table keeps in-frame sequences only and misses some clones. Where compared with another copy, unresolved V genes explain less than half of these, and the others have no known cause. That table furnishes V, J and clone size, whereas the DNA furnished D and trimming. This sample lists 10,000 to 15,000 clones; 57% were detected once. About 12% of the sample comes from the top ten.

This sample stems from a study of neoadjuvant anti-PD-1 for oral cavity cancer (dated by TCRdb to the early 2020s). With regard to the full study: Three to four biweekly doses of nivolumab at 3 mg/kg were mostly administered to patients before curative-intent surgical resection. There were more than nine patients in the parent correlative cohort, and the response rate was roughly 33%. Under RECIST 1.1, patients with complete response, partial response or stable disease were classed as responders, and patients with progression were classed as non-responders. For patients who did not progress, a fourth nivolumab dose was given around day 43, followed by definitive surgical resection on days 50-56.

Overall results and qualifications from the work: Higher pretreatment blood TCRbeta clonality and lower post-treatment tumor TCRbeta clonality were correlated with higher pretreatment blood Treg/Th17 ratios. Only a few patients per response group were included in the TCR analyses, and the authors called for validation in larger cohorts. Larger post-treatment sizes of preexisting intratumoral clones correlated with greater tumor shrinkage, suggesting expansion of preexisting clones contributed to response.

The rearranged segments are TRBV6-5 and TRBJ1-3; no D gene can be assigned with confidence. The receptor was derived from a person aged 35-79 years with oral cavity squamous cell carcinoma. The source was tumor tissue, collected before nivolumab (anti-PD-1) treatment. The CDR3 protein is CASKEVYSGNTIYF. Here is the DNA: TGTGCCAGCAAGGAGGTTTACTCTGGAAACACCATATATTTT.